This TCR beta chain originates from a study of shared clonotypes between healthy human individuals. This clone has only a few counts. TCRdb's copy holds only in-frame clones and misses some; the assay was immunoSEQ multiplex PCR. The sample contains a few million clones, about 92% of which appear only once. This clonotype was obtained from a man between 18 and 29 years old in good health. Sequencing was done on a sample of naive CD4+ T cells sorted from blood. Subset defined: CD45RA+ positively selected.

CDR3 region: CASSQATGGNTGELFF. DNA for the CDR3: TGCGCCAGCAGCCAAGCTACAGGGGGGAACACCGGGGAGCTGTTTTTT. The chain carries TRBV4-1 and TRBJ2-2; TRBD1 agrees at 8 bases. J gave up 1 base and V 1 base, and 2 bases lay outside the gene matches. Germline V gene lookup returns CDR1 MGHRA and CDR2 YSYEKL. The length of the CDR3 is 16 residues.